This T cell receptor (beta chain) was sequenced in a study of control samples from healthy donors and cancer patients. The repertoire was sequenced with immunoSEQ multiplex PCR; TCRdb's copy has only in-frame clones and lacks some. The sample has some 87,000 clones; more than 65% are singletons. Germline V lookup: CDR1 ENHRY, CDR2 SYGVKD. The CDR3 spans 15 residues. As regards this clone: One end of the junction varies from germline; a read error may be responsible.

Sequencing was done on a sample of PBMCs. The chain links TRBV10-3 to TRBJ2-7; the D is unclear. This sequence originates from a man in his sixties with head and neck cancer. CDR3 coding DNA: TGTGCCACCCGGCAAAAGCTTACCCGGGCTCGGGCCTTTCCTTTC. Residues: CATRQKLTRARAFPF.